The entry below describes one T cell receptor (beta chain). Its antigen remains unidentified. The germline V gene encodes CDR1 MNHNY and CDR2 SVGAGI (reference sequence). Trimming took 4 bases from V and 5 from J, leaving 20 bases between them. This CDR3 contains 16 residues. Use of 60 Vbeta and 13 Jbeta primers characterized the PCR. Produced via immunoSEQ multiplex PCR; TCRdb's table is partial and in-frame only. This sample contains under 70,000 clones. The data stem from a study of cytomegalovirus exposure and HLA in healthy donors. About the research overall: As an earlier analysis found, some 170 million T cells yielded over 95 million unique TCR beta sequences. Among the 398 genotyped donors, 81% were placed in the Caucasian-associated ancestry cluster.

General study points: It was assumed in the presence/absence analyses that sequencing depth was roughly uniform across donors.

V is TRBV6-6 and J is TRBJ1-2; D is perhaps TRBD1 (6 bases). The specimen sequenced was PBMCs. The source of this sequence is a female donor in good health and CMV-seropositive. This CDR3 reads CASSSDRFPEMYGYTF. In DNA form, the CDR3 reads TGTGCCAGCAGTTCAGACAGGTTTCCAGAAATGTATGGCTACACCTTC.